These 21 T cell receptor beta chains were sequenced from one sample in a study of cytomegalovirus exposure and HLA in healthy donors. The study ran its PCR with 60 Vbeta and 13 Jbeta primers. Clones were sequenced by immunoSEQ multiplex PCR, and TCRdb holds only the in-frame ones, with some missing. The sample shows about 130,000 clones, around three quarters of them seen only once. Sequencing input: PBMCs. These receptors were taken from a male donor in good health and CMV-seropositive.

The chain joins TRBV13 to TRBJ2-7; 11 bases are a match to TRBD2. Trimming took 5 bases from V and 3 from J; bases not matched to a gene: 9. Germline values: CDR1 PRHDT, CDR2 FYEKMQ (reference sequence). The CDR3 spans 16 residues. CDR3 region: CASSPASSGGHYEQYF. The DNA for the CDR3 is TGTGCCAGCAGCCCGGCCTCTAGCGGGGGGCACTACGAGCAGTACTTC.

V usage is TRBV11-3 and J usage is TRBJ2-7, with a tentative D call TRBD1 (6 bases). Germline V gene data show CDR1 as SGHNT and CDR2 as YENEEA. The CDR3 consists of 12 residues. The V end lost 5 bases, the J end lost 3 bases, and 8 bases lay between the germline ends. The CDR3 sequence is CASSQDSYEQYF. Here the CDR3 DNA reads TGTGCCAGCAGCCAGGACAGCTACGAGCAGTACTTC.

The chain joins TRBV11-2 to TRBJ2-1; 10 bases match TRBD2. The length of the CDR3 is 16 residues. Germline V gene data show CDR1 as SGHAT and CDR2 as FQNNGV. J was trimmed by 7 bases and V by 5 bases; bases with no gene match: 11. CDR3 bases: TGTGCCAGCAGCCCGGGGGGTAGCGGGAGGAGAAATGAGCAGTTCTTC. Translated: CASSPGGSGRRNEQFF.

The rearrangement uses TRBV27 and TRBJ2-3; 12 bases match TRBD2. Germline CDR1 is MNHEY and CDR2 is SMNVEV (reference sequence). J gave up 3 bases and V 5 bases, and 9 bases lay outside the gene matches. This CDR3 region has 17 residues. The DNA for the CDR3 is TGTGCCAGCAGTCACCCCCTGGGACTAGCGGGTACAGATACGCAGTATTTT. Protein product: CASSHPLGLAGTDTQYF.

This chain connects TRBV7-6 to TRBJ1-1; D is possibly TRBD1 (5 bases). The CDR3 contains 15 residues. Trimming stripped 5 bases from V and 5 bases from J, with 18 bases between. Germline assignment: CDR1 SGHVS and CDR2 FNYEAQ. CDR3 sequence: CASSPREAGGTEAFF. The CDR3 region has the DNA TGTGCCAGCAGCCCAAGGGAAGCGGGGGGGACTGAAGCTTTCTTT.

The chain carries TRBV5-1 and TRBJ2-3, with TRBD2 as a possible D gene (7 bases). Trimming stripped 4 bases from V and 6 bases from J, with 18 bases between. The CDR3 consists of 15 residues. Germline loops: CDR1 SGHRS, CDR2 YFSETQ. CDR3 sequence: CASSIGGARGDTQYF. CDR3 DNA sequence: TGCGCCAGCAGCATAGGGGGAGCGCGGGGGGATACGCAGTATTTT. Using reference TRBV5-1 and TRBJ2-3 for the parts outside the CDR3, the full variable domain is KAGVTQTPRYLIKTRGQQVTLSCSPISGHRSVSWYQQTPGQGLQFLFEYFSETQRNKGNFPGRFSGRQFSNSRSEMNVSTLELGDSALYLCASSIGGARGDTQYFGPGTRLTVL.

This chain's CDR3 is CASSPTELTDTQYF. The DNA for the CDR3 is TGTGCCAGCAGCCCGACAGAGTTGACAGATACGCAGTATTTT. The chain recombines TRBV7-6 with TRBJ2-3; TRBD1 might be the D (5 bases). This CDR3 has 14 amino acids. CDR1 and CDR2 (germline): SGHVS, FNYEAQ. The V and J ends lost 5 bases and 3 bases respectively, with 12 bases between them.

V usage is TRBV18 and J usage is TRBJ2-3; 11 nucleotides match TRBD2. This CDR3 is built from 16 residues. V trimming: 3 bases; J trimming: 0 bases; junction bases outside the gene matches: 2. Germline CDR1 reads KGHSH; CDR2 reads LQKENI. The CDR3 bases are TGTGCCAGCTCACCGGGACTAGCGGATAGCACAGATACGCAGTATTTT. Translation: CASSPGLADSTDTQYF.

The count of this clone is one. The chain employs TRBV28 and TRBJ2-1; the match to TRBD2 covers 10 bases. The CDR3 runs 16 residues. J gave up 7 bases and V 3 bases, and 9 bases lay outside the gene matches. Germline assignment: CDR1 MDHEN and CDR2 SYDVKM. The CDR3 DNA reads as TGTGCCAGCAGTTTGATAGGACTAGCGGTAGGGAATGAGCAGTTCTTC. Translated: CASSLIGLAVGNEQFF.

The chain links TRBV6-1 to TRBJ2-1; D is possibly TRBD1 (6 bases). V was clipped by 4 bases and J by 7 bases, with 20 bases between them. Germline V gene data show CDR1 as MNHNS and CDR2 as SASEGT. This CDR3 has 16 residues. This CDR3 reads CASSASGQAPGNEQFF. The DNA of the CDR3 is TGTGCCAGCAGTGCTTCGGGACAAGCCCCCGGGAATGAGCAGTTCTTC.

V gene TRBV5-1 combines with J gene TRBJ2-7; 9 bases are a match to TRBD2. There are 15 residues in the CDR3. Germline CDR1 reads SGHRS; CDR2 reads YFSETQ. V shed 2 bases and J 5 bases; nucleotides not matched to a gene: 8. The CDR3 bases are TGCGCCAGCAGCTTTACCTCGGGACTAGCCCACGAGCAGTACTTC. Its protein product is CASSFTSGLAHEQYF.

The chain carries TRBV10-3 and TRBJ2-7, with TRBD2 as a possible D gene (6 bases). The germline V gene has CDR1 ENHRY and CDR2 SYGVKD. The CDR3 contains 14 residues. V dropped 3 bases and J dropped 2 bases, with 11 bases sitting between them. In DNA form, the CDR3 reads TGTGCCATCAGTGACAAGCGGGCCCCCTACGAGCAGTACTTC. Encoded protein: CAISDKRAPYEQYF.

This clone was seen only a few times. This chain joins TRBV21-1 and TRBJ2-7; no check of the table's D call, TRBD2, against the DNA was made. TRBV21-1 is classified as a pseudogene. The CDR3 totals 14 residues. The CDR3 is CASSKPGGGYEQYF. The CDR3, as DNA: TGTGCCAGCAGCAAACCAGGTGGAGGCTACGAGCAGTACTTC.

V usage is TRBV19 and J usage is TRBJ1-3; D not certain. Deletions cut 4 bases from V and 4 bases from J, with 17 bases between. CDR3 length: 16 amino acids. CDR1 is LNHDA and CDR2 is SQIVND in the germline V gene (reference sequence). The CDR3 loop reads CASSTTGTGVGNTIYF. Here the CDR3 DNA reads TGTGCCAGTAGTACGACTGGTACGGGAGTCGGAAACACCATATATTTT.

The rearrangement joins TRBV5-1 to TRBJ2-3; the match to TRBD2 covers 10 bases. The CDR3 sequence is 17 residues long. The germline gives CDR1 SGHRS, CDR2 YFSETQ. J lost 6 bases, V lost 0 bases, and 10 bases had no gene match. The CDR3 bases are TGCGCCAGCAGCTTGGAGAGGTGGCTAGCGGGAGCCGATACGCAGTATTTT. Its translation is CASSLERWLAGADTQYF. Full variable domain (outside the CDR3, taken from reference TRBV5-1 and TRBJ2-3): KAGVTQTPRYLIKTRGQQVTLSCSPISGHRSVSWYQQTPGQGLQFLFEYFSETQRNKGNFPGRFSGRQFSNSRSEMNVSTLELGDSALYLCASSLERWLAGADTQYFGPGTRLTVL.

This rearrangement joins TRBV7-6 to TRBJ2-2, with a tentative D call TRBD1 (6 bases). CDR3 size: 15 residues. V dropped 5 bases and J dropped 5 bases, with 15 bases sitting between them. Per germline, CDR1 SGHVS and CDR2 FNYEAQ. In nucleotides, the CDR3 is TGTGCCAGCAGCCCCCTTACAGGGCGGACCGGGGAGCTGTTTTTT. Encoded protein: CASSPLTGRTGELFF. The full variable domain, in which reference TRBV7-6 and TRBJ2-2 provide the parts outside the CDR3, is GAGVSQSPRYKVTKRGQDVALRCDPISGHVSLYWYRQALGQGPEFLTYFNYEAQQDKSGLPNDRFSAERPEGSISTLTIQRTEQRDSAMYRCASSPLTGRTGELFFGEGSRLTVL.

A single count supports this clone. This sequence joins TRBV27 and TRBJ1-6, with TRBD1 identical over 8 bases. Germline CDR1 reads MNHEY; CDR2 reads SMNVEV (reference sequence). V was clipped by 6 bases and J by 3 bases; unmatched bases: 10. CDR3 size: 17 residues. CDR3 sequence: CASSLLWTGNYNSPLHF. CDR3 in DNA: TGTGCCAGCAGCCTACTCTGGACAGGGAACTATAATTCACCCCTCCACTTT.

This clone was observed once. The chain has TRBV11-3 and TRBJ2-5; TRBD2 matches 11 bases. CDR3 size: 16 residues. From germline, CDR1 is SGHNT and CDR2 YENEEA. Germline trimming cut 2 bases from V and 5 bases from J; bases unmatched to any gene: 7. CDR3 DNA: TGTGCCAGCAGCTTATTACTAGCGGGAGAAGGCGAGACCCAGTACTTC. This gives the protein CASSLLLAGEGETQYF. The entire variable domain, with the rest obtained from reference TRBV11-3 and TRBJ2-5, is as follows: EAGVVQSPRYKIIEKKQPVAFWCNPISGHNTLYWYLQNLGQGPELLIRYENEEAVDDSQLPKDRFSAERLKGVDSTLKIQPAELGDSAVYLCASSLLLAGEGETQYFGPGTRLLVL.

V and J are TRBV29-1 and TRBJ2-2; the match to TRBD1 covers 7 bases. V lost 4 bases to trimming and J lost 7 bases; unmatched junction nucleotides: 6. This CDR3 has 13 residues. Germline-derived CDR1 and CDR2 are SQVTM and ANQGSEA. The CDR3 spells CSVAAGGGGELFF. The CDR3 DNA is TGCAGCGTTGCGGCAGGGGGTGGCGGGGAGCTGTTTTTT.

The chain uses TRBV6-1 and TRBJ2-2; possibly TRBD1 for D (6 bases). CDR1 MNHNS and CDR2 SASEGT come from the germline V gene. V was shortened by 9 bases and J by 6 bases, with 14 bases between the two germline ends. The CDR3 runs to 13 residues. The CDR3 DNA follows: TGTGCCAGTCCCCTACAGGGAGCCGGGGAGCTGTTTTTT. Protein: CASPLQGAGELFF.

The chain has TRBV2 and TRBJ2-7; D may be TRBD2 (6 bases). The CDR3 is made up of 13 amino acids. Germline CDR1 and CDR2: SNHLY and FYNNEI. The V end lost 4 bases, the J end lost 4 bases, and 11 bases lay between the germline ends. The CDR3 DNA reads TGTGCCAGCAGTGCCGCTAGCGCATACGAGCAGTACTTC. Amino acids: CASSAASAYEQYF.